Reported below is one T cell receptor beta chain. Sequencing used immunoSEQ multiplex PCR; TCRdb keeps in-frame clones, though not all of them. This sample has about 160,000 clones, with more than 75% found just once. The sample is drawn from a study of blood T cell repertoires in COVID-19. J gave up 4 bases and V 3 bases, and 1 base lay outside the gene matches. The CDR3 is 13 amino acids. The germline CDR1 and CDR2 sequences are SGHVS and FQNEAQ. This sequence was found in a woman in her 70s with COVID-19, enrolled during active disease. The chain carries TRBV7-8 and TRBJ1-1; 8 nucleotides match TRBD1. Sequencing was carried out using peripheral blood. CDR3 residues: CASSLTGATEAFF. The CDR3 nucleotides read TGTGCCAGCAGCTTGACAGGGGCCACTGAAGCTTTCTTT. The variable domain in full, with the rest retrieved from reference TRBV7-8 and TRBJ1-1, is GAGVSQSPRYKVAKRGQDVALRCDPISGHVSLFWYQQALGQGPEFLTYFQNEAQLDKSGLPSDRFFAERPEGSVSTLKIQRTQQEDSAVYLCASSLTGATEAFFGQGTRLTVV.